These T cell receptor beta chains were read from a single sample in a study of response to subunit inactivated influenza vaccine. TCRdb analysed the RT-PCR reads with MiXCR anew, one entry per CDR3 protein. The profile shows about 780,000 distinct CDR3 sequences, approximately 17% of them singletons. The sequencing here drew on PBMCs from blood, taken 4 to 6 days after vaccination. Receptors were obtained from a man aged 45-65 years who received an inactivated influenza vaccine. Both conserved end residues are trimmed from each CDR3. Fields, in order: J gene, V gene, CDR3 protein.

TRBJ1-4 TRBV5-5 ASSPGVNSNEKLF
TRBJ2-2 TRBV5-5 ASSPETAYTGELF
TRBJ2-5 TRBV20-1 SATGTSVSQETQY
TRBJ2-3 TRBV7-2 ASSPEGLLTDTQY
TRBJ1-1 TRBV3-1 ASSQSARPNTEAF
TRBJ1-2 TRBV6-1 ASRRTINYGYT
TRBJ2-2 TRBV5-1 ASSPYPGVQGTGELF
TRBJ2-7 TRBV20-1 SAPGPAGGPEQY
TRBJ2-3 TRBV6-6 AGGPGDTQY
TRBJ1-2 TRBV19 ASSSQGSYGYT
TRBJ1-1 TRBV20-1 SARTRRNTEAF
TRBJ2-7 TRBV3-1 ASSPVSGGFYEQY
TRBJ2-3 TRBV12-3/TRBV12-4 ASSSGNRGLADTQY
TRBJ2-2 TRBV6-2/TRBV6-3 ASRELTLNTGELF
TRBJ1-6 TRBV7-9 ASSLDGSGNSPLH
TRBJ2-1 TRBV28 ASSLIGYNEQF
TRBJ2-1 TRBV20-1 SAKRGSSYNEQF
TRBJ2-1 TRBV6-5 ASSYSYTDALYEQF
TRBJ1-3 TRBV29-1 SASGQVAGSGNTIY
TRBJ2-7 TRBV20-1 SARDFTGGDYEQY
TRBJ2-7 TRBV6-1 ASRDRQGWSSYEQY
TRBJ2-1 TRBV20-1 SARPEKREISYNEQF